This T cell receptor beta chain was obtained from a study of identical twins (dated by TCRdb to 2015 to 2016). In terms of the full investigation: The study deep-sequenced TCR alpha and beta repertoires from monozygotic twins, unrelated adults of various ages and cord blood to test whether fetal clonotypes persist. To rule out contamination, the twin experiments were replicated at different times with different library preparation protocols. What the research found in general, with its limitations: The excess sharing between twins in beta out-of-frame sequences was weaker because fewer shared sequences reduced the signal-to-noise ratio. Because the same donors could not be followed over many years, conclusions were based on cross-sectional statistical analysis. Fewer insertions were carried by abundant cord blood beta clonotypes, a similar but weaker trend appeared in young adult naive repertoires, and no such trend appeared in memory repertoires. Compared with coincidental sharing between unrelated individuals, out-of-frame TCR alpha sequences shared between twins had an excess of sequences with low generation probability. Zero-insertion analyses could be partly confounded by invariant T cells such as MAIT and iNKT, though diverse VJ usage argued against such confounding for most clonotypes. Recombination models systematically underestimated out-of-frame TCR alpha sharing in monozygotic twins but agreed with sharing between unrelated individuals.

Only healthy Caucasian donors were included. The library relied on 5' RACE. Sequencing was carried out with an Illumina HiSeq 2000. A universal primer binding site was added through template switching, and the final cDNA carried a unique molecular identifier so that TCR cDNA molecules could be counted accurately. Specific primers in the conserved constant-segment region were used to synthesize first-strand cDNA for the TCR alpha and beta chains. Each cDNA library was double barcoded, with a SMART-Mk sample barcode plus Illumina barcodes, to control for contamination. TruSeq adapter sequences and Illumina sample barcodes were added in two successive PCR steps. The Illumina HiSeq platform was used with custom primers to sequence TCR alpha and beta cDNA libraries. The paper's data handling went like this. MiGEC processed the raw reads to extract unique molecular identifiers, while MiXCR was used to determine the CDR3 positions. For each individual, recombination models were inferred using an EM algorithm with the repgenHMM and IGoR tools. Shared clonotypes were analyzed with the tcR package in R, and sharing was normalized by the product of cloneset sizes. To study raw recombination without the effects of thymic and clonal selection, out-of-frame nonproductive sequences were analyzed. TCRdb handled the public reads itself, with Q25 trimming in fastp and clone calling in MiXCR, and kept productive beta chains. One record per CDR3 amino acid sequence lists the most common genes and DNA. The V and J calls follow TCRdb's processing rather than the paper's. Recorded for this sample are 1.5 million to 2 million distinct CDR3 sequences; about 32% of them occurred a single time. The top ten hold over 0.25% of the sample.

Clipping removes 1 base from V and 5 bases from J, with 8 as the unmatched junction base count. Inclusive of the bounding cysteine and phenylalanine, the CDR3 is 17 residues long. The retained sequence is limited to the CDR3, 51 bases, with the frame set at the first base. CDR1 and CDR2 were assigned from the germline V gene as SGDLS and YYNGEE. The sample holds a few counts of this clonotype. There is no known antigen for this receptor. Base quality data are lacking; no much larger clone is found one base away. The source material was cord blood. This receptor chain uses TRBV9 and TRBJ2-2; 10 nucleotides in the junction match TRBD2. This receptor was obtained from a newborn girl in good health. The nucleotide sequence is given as TGTGCCAGCAGCGTAAGGTCTAGCGGGAGCGTTACCGGGGAGCTGTTTTTT. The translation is CASSVRSSGSVTGELFF.